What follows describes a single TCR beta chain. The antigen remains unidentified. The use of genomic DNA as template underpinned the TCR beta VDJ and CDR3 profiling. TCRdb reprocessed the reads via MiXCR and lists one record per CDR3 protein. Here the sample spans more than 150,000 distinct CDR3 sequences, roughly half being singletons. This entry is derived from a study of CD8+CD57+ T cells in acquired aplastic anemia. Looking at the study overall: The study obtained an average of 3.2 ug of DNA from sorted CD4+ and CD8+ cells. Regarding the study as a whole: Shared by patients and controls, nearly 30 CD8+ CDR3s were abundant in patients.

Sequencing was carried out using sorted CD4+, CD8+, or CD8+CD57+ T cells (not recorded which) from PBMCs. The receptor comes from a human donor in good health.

Here the CDR3 DNA reads TGCAGTGCTAGAACGGACGGACATAGTGGGGTTAACTATGGCTACACCTTC. Translated, it gives CSARTDGHSGVNYGYTF. This chain links TRBV20-1 with TRBJ1-2; D is possibly TRBD1 (5 bases). V shed 2 bases and J shed 1 base, with 20 bases lying between them. The CDR3 consists of 17 residues. Germline loops: CDR1 DFQATT, CDR2 SNEGSKA (reference sequence).